One T cell receptor beta chain is described in this entry. What this receptor recognizes is not known. No much larger clone exists at a distance of one base, and base qualities are not known. The library was made by the immunoSEQ multiplex PCR assay. For the original study's pipeline: To diagnose cytomegalovirus status from the catalog of TCR beta chain sequences, a statistical classification framework was built. Sourced from immuneACCESS, this table was stored by TCRdb with only in-frame sequences that have V and J called. A share of the clones is absent; for the studies checked, an unresolved V gene accounts for under half, and the remainder has no known explanation. D and trimming come from the DNA, and the V and J calls and clone size come from that table. Here the sample has some 56,000 clones; 90% to 95% occur a single time. The ten largest clones capture 1.5% to 2% of the sample. This entry comes from a study of cytomegalovirus exposure and HLA in healthy donors listed by TCRdb under 2017. Regarding the research as a whole: According to a later analysis, the 110 or so validation repertoires were produced on the same platform as the 666 repertoires of the first cohort. The aim of the study was to test whether cataloging public T cell receptors could identify signatures of past pathogen exposure. In addition to the first cohort of roughly 670 subjects, a separate validation cohort of approximately 120 different subjects was used. To predict cytomegalovirus infection status, the study brought together high-throughput TCR immunosequencing, statistical association of individual TCRs with disease status, and machine learning. Overall study outcomes, separate from this receptor: The study listed 150 to 200 TCR beta chains as associated with cytomegalovirus. A later analysis lacked HLA typing for the validation cohort, so it scored co-occurrence in that cohort across all 110 or so repertoires. Three of the identified cytomegalovirus-associated TCR beta chains were confirmed in vitro to be specific for cytomegalovirus antigens. Of the cluster scores, approximately 95% were above 0 in a later analysis, which found that TCRs clustered in the first cohort also tended to co-occur in the 120 validation repertoires. It was suggested by the authors that the approach could potentially be generalized to other disease states and immunological phenotypes. The classifier was reported to diagnose cytomegalovirus status with high specificity and sensitivity in both the original and validation cohorts. Across donors, most TCR sequences were observed very rarely, whereas some public TCRs were present in many individuals.

Separate from the approximately 670-subject first cohort, the validation cohort of about 120 subjects was the group to which the donors belonged. The V and J ends are trimmed by 4 bases and 2 bases, leaving 12 bases between them. The CDR3 covers 14 residues, taking in both the cysteine and the phenylalanine. Only the CDR3 part of the read is kept: 42 bases, read in frame from the first base. Reading the germline V gene (reference sequence) gives CDR1 MNHEY and CDR2 SMNVEV. Sequencing was carried out using PBMCs. The sequence came from a woman aged 18-30 years in good health and CMV-seropositive. The chain was built from TRBV27 and TRBJ2-7, and the D gene may be TRBD2, 6 bases matching. In nucleotide form, the sequence is TGTGCCAGCAGTTCCCGGGAGTCCCCCTACGAGCAGTACTTC. It specifies CASSSRESPYEQYF.